This paragraph reports one T cell receptor (beta chain). Other DNA sequences of this sample code for an identical CDR3. These data come from a study of blood T cell repertoires in COVID-19. Study-level information: Some COVID-19 samples were acute and others convalescent; all came from the United States, Italy and Spain. Sources were T cells, B-cell-depleted T cells, or PBMCs; the material itself was cDNA or gDNA.

Original analysis: Researchers report that nucleated cell counts were estimated from reference gene primer amplification. Data came from immunoSEQ multiplex PCR; TCRdb stores just in-frame clones and leaves some out. V and J calls and clone size are as listed in that table; D and trimming were resolved from the DNA. This table holds approximately 300,000 clones, over 75% found once. While infection was still active, Seattle patients were enrolled and then followed longitudinally. CDR3 length equals 14 residues. V shed 3 bases and J shed 3 bases, with 10 bases lying between them. Germline lookup yields CDR1 SGHTA and CDR2 FQGNSA.

The TCR comes from a human donor with COVID-19, enrolled during active disease. The donor label of this sample is uncertain. Sequenced: peripheral blood. The chain couples TRBV7-2 to TRBJ2-3; maybe TRBD1 (6 bases). This CDR3 reads CASSLARGTDTQYF. As DNA, the CDR3 is TGTGCCAGCAGCTTGGCCAGGGGAACAGATACGCAGTATTTT.